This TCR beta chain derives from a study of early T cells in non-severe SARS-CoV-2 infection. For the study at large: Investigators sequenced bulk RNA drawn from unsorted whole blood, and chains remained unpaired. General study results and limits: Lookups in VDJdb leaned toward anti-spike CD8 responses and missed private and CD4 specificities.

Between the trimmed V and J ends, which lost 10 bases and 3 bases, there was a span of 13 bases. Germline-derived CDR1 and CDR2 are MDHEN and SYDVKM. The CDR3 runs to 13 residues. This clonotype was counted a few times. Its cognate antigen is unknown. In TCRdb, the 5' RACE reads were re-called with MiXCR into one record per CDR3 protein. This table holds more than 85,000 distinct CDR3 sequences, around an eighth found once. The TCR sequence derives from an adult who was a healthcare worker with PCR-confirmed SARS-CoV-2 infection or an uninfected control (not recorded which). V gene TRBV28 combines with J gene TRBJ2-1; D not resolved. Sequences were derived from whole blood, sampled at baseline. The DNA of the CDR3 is TGTGCCACCTCTGACTCCCACTACAATGAGCAGTTCTTC. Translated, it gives CATSDSHYNEQFF.